This is a list of T cell receptor beta chains from one sample in a study of siplizumab effects on memory and regulatory T cells. Produced via immunoSEQ multiplex PCR; TCRdb's table is partial and in-frame only. The table includes approximately 100,000 clones, about nine tenths detected once. The specimen sequenced was non-Treg CD4+ T cells sorted from blood. These receptors were obtained from a human donor in good health. Both conserved end residues are part of each CDR3. Fields, in order: D gene, CDR3 length, J gene, V gene, clone size, CDR3 protein. A D gene is named only where the DNA matches it firmly. Clone size appears in some rows only: once, few, many, or a class for an expanded clone.

d_call: NA; cdr3_length: 11; j_call: TRBJ2-3; v_call: TRBV14; clone_size: NA; cdr3_aa: CASSQDDTQYF
d_call: NA; cdr3_length: 15; j_call: TRBJ2-1; v_call: TRBV27; clone_size: NA; cdr3_aa: CASSFTGTRYNEQFF
d_call: NA; cdr3_length: 15; j_call: TRBJ2-1; v_call: TRBV28; clone_size: NA; cdr3_aa: CASRHGQRERAEQFF
d_call: NA; cdr3_length: 14; j_call: TRBJ2-7; v_call: TRBV6-5; clone_size: NA; cdr3_aa: CASSYFTSSYEQYF
d_call: NA; cdr3_length: 14; j_call: TRBJ2-7; v_call: TRBV7-2; clone_size: few; cdr3_aa: CASSSRALNYEQYF
d_call: NA; cdr3_length: 14; j_call: TRBJ1-1; v_call: TRBV7-9; clone_size: NA; cdr3_aa: CASSPGTMNTEAFF
d_call: NA; cdr3_length: 14; j_call: TRBJ2-5; v_call: TRBV2; clone_size: few; cdr3_aa: CASSEAMGGQTQYF
d_call: NA; cdr3_length: 16; j_call: TRBJ1-2; v_call: TRBV10-3; clone_size: NA; cdr3_aa: CAISETRARPNYGYTF
d_call: TRBD1; cdr3_length: 14; j_call: TRBJ1-1; v_call: TRBV5-1; clone_size: NA; cdr3_aa: CASSLQGLDTEAFF
d_call: NA; cdr3_length: 13; j_call: TRBJ2-5; v_call: TRBV2; clone_size: NA; cdr3_aa: CASSQTREETQYF
d_call: NA; cdr3_length: 11; j_call: TRBJ1-1; v_call: TRBV19; clone_size: NA; cdr3_aa: CASSQTGGAFF
d_call: NA; cdr3_length: 14; j_call: TRBJ2-5; v_call: TRBV18; clone_size: NA; cdr3_aa: CASSPSQNQETQYF
d_call: TRBD2; cdr3_length: 17; j_call: TRBJ2-2; v_call: TRBV7-2; clone_size: NA; cdr3_aa: CASSLSGLAGVTGELFF
d_call: TRBD1; cdr3_length: 14; j_call: TRBJ1-2; v_call: TRBV18; clone_size: NA; cdr3_aa: CASSSGSDRGGYTF
d_call: NA; cdr3_length: 15; j_call: TRBJ1-4; v_call: TRBV7-6; clone_size: NA; cdr3_aa: CASSSQQGSNEKLFF
d_call: NA; cdr3_length: 11; j_call: TRBJ1-1; v_call: TRBV6-1; clone_size: NA; cdr3_aa: CASRGGQTAFF
d_call: NA; cdr3_length: 13; j_call: TRBJ2-5; v_call: TRBV19; clone_size: NA; cdr3_aa: CASSKGYQETQYF
d_call: NA; cdr3_length: 12; j_call: TRBJ2-5; v_call: TRBV18; clone_size: NA; cdr3_aa: CASSPEAETQYF
d_call: TRBD1; cdr3_length: 16; j_call: TRBJ2-1; v_call: TRBV5-1; clone_size: NA; cdr3_aa: CASSSETGDSYNEQFF
d_call: NA; cdr3_length: 14; j_call: TRBJ1-3; v_call: TRBV12-5; clone_size: NA; cdr3_aa: CASGATHSGNTIYF
d_call: NA; cdr3_length: 17; j_call: TRBJ2-7; v_call: TRBV5-6; clone_size: NA; cdr3_aa: CASSLAGVGRGVKEQYF
d_call: TRBD1; cdr3_length: 15; j_call: TRBJ1-4; v_call: TRBV5-1; clone_size: NA; cdr3_aa: CASSLVDRGNEKLFF
d_call: NA; cdr3_length: 15; j_call: TRBJ2-1; v_call: TRBV7-7; clone_size: few; cdr3_aa: CASSPTKGNYNEQFF
d_call: TRBD2; cdr3_length: 13; j_call: TRBJ2-5; v_call: TRBV19; clone_size: NA; cdr3_aa: CASSISRGSGRNF
d_call: NA; cdr3_length: 12; j_call: TRBJ2-7; v_call: TRBV7-9; clone_size: NA; cdr3_aa: CASSLIPYEQYF
d_call: NA; cdr3_length: 16; j_call: TRBJ2-7; v_call: TRBV9; clone_size: NA; cdr3_aa: CASSAKQGGIPYEQYF
d_call: TRBD2; cdr3_length: 16; j_call: TRBJ2-5; v_call: TRBV4-1; clone_size: few; cdr3_aa: CASSPLAGVYKETQYF
d_call: NA; cdr3_length: 16; j_call: TRBJ2-2; v_call: TRBV5-4; clone_size: NA; cdr3_aa: CASSLSPGQATGELFF
d_call: NA; cdr3_length: 13; j_call: TRBJ1-3; v_call: TRBV12-5; clone_size: once; cdr3_aa: CASGLEPGNTIYF
d_call: TRBD2; cdr3_length: 16; j_call: TRBJ2-1; v_call: TRBV7-9; clone_size: NA; cdr3_aa: CASSPISGSSYNEQFF
d_call: NA; cdr3_length: 14; j_call: TRBJ2-7; v_call: TRBV11-3; clone_size: NA; cdr3_aa: CASSESRYSYEQYF
d_call: NA; cdr3_length: 12; j_call: TRBJ2-2; v_call: TRBV28; clone_size: NA; cdr3_aa: CASSLNAGELFF
d_call: NA; cdr3_length: 15; j_call: TRBJ2-5; v_call: TRBV27; clone_size: NA; cdr3_aa: CASSPRSGSQETQYF
d_call: NA; cdr3_length: 14; j_call: TRBJ2-5; v_call: TRBV14; clone_size: NA; cdr3_aa: CASSQMGGTETQYF
d_call: NA; cdr3_length: 13; j_call: TRBJ1-3; v_call: TRBV14; clone_size: NA; cdr3_aa: CASSQVPGNTIYF
d_call: NA; cdr3_length: 15; j_call: TRBJ2-2; v_call: TRBV19; clone_size: NA; cdr3_aa: CATKSRETNTGELFF
d_call: TRBD1; cdr3_length: 14; j_call: TRBJ1-5; v_call: TRBV19; clone_size: NA; cdr3_aa: CASRGQGMNQPQHF
d_call: NA; cdr3_length: 13; j_call: TRBJ1-4; v_call: TRBV10-3; clone_size: NA; cdr3_aa: CAIRGTGNEKLFF
d_call: NA; cdr3_length: 15; j_call: TRBJ1-1; v_call: TRBV7-2; clone_size: NA; cdr3_aa: CASSLLSQGDTEAFF
d_call: NA; cdr3_length: 11; j_call: TRBJ2-7; v_call: TRBV29-1; clone_size: NA; cdr3_aa: CSIQGAHEQYF
d_call: TRBD2; cdr3_length: 17; j_call: TRBJ2-7; v_call: TRBV5-6; clone_size: NA; cdr3_aa: CASSPMGGITSSYEQYF
d_call: NA; cdr3_length: 15; j_call: TRBJ2-1; v_call: TRBV6-5; clone_size: NA; cdr3_aa: CASSYSKDVYNEQFF
d_call: NA; cdr3_length: 16; j_call: TRBJ1-3; v_call: TRBV5-1; clone_size: once; cdr3_aa: CASSLGAVLSGNTIYF
d_call: TRBD1; cdr3_length: 12; j_call: TRBJ1-1; v_call: TRBV5-1; clone_size: NA; cdr3_aa: CASSIDRGEAFF
d_call: NA; cdr3_length: 15; j_call: TRBJ2-7; v_call: TRBV7-2; clone_size: NA; cdr3_aa: CASSLGRIGFTEQYF
d_call: TRBD2; cdr3_length: 15; j_call: TRBJ2-1; v_call: TRBV6-4; clone_size: NA; cdr3_aa: CASSDSGAGGNEQFF
d_call: TRBD2; cdr3_length: 14; j_call: TRBJ2-7; v_call: TRBV7-8; clone_size: NA; cdr3_aa: CASSLLAGSYEQYF
d_call: TRBD2; cdr3_length: 15; j_call: TRBJ2-3; v_call: TRBV5-4; clone_size: NA; cdr3_aa: CASSTSGTSTDTQYF
d_call: NA; cdr3_length: 14; j_call: TRBJ2-3; v_call: TRBV5-4; clone_size: NA; cdr3_aa: CASSGTRGTDTQYF
d_call: TRBD1; cdr3_length: 15; j_call: TRBJ2-7; v_call: TRBV11-2; clone_size: NA; cdr3_aa: CASTKLRGPSYEQYF
d_call: TRBD2; cdr3_length: 15; j_call: TRBJ2-7; v_call: TRBV19; clone_size: NA; cdr3_aa: CASSPGTTTSYEQYF
d_call: NA; cdr3_length: 12; j_call: TRBJ2-7; v_call: TRBV5-6; clone_size: NA; cdr3_aa: CASSVNAREQYF